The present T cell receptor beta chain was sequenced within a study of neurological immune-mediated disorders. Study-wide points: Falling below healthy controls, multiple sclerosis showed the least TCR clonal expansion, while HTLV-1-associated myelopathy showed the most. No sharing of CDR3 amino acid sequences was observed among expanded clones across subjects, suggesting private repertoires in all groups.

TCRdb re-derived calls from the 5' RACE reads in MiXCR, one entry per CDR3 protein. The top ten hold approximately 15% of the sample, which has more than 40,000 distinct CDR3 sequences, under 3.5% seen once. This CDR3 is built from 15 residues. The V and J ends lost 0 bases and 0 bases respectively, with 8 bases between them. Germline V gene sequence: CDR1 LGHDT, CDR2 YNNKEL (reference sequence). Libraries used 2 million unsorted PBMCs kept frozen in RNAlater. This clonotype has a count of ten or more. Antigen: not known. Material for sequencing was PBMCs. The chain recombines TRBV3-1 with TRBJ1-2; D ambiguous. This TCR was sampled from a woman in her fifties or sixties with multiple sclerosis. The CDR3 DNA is TGTGCCAGCAGCCAAGAGTACGGAGCTAACTATGGCTACACCTTC. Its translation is CASSQEYGANYGYTF.